This TCR beta chain was observed in a study of blood T cells in healthy people across ages. Study conclusions and caveats: Expanded clonotype shifts may have been confounded, as the donors had an unknown CMV status. Unsorted PBMCs prevented conclusive naive versus antigen-experienced comparison. Per million T cells, TCR beta diversity dropped about linearly as age rose.

Every sample yielded at least 6.5 million isolated PBMCs. Alongside a J-beta primer mix, a sample-barcoded 5' primer served in a second PCR lasting about 7 to 12 cycles. TCRdb independently ran MiXCR on the 5' RACE reads; one entry per CDR3 protein. The sample has about 620,000 distinct CDR3 sequences, more than 20% seen once; the top ten hold roughly 3.6%. Unmatched junction bases numbered 4, after V lost 7 bases and J lost 6 bases. This CDR3 region has 15 residues. Germline lookup yields CDR1 SNHLY and CDR2 FYNNEI. In this sample, this clonotype turned up many times. Its target is unknown. Source material: blood. The clonotype comes from a man between 65 and 85 years old in good health. V and J are TRBV2 and TRBJ2-1; 15 nucleotides align to TRBD2. The CDR3 is CASMGGLAGGNEQFF. The CDR3 DNA reads as TGTGCCAGCATGGGGGGACTAGCGGGAGGCAATGAGCAGTTCTTC.